Below are 20 T cell receptor beta chains sequenced from a single sample in a study of spatial heterogeneity in lung cancer. Time point defined: blood at routine non-recurrence follow-up after resection. TCRdb processed the 5' RACE reads anew with MiXCR; each CDR3 protein has one entry. The table shows under 20,000 distinct CDR3 sequences, with about 20% occurring only once. This specimen consisted of PBMCs, obtained at follow-up. Receptor source: a male donor with early-stage non-small cell lung cancer.

V is TRBV20-1 and J is TRBJ2-7, with 7 bases identical to TRBD2. The CDR3 totals 12 residues. Germline V CDR1 and CDR2: DFQATT, SNEGSKA (reference sequence). The CDR3 DNA reads TGCGGTCTCGGGAGGACCCTCTACGAGCAGTACTTC. Translated: CGLGRTLYEQYF.

There are many counts of this clonotype. The chain couples TRBV11-2 to TRBJ2-3; D perhaps matches TRBD2 (6 bases). The CDR3 has 14 residues. Trimming took 4 bases from V and 6 from J, leaving 14 bases between them. Looked up from germline, CDR1 is SGHAT and CDR2 is FQNNGV. The CDR3 spells CASSWDSTSDTQYF. The CDR3 DNA reads TGTGCCAGCAGCTGGGACTCGACCTCCGATACGCAGTATTTT.

The chain couples TRBV7-3 to TRBJ1-2, with D hard to call. This CDR3 region has 13 residues. Trimming cost V 6 bases and J 8 bases, with 16 bases left between them. CDR1 and CDR2 (germline): SGHTA, FQGTGA. The CDR3 spells CASRGPSQAGYTF. CDR3 nucleotides: TGTGCCAGCAGAGGACCTTCCCAGGCGGGCTACACCTTC.

There are many counts of this clonotype. The chain uses TRBV24-1 and TRBJ2-3; the match to TRBD1 covers 7 bases. The trim removed 10 bases at V and 4 bases at J, leaving 13 bases unmatched. The CDR3 has 15 amino acids. Germline values: CDR1 KGHDR, CDR2 SFDVKD. CDR3 coding DNA: TGTGCCACATTTGGACAGGCTCAAGGGTCAGATACGCAGTATTTT. It yields the protein CATFGQAQGSDTQYF.

CDR3: CASSGQAFQETQYF. The CDR3, as DNA: TGTGCCAGCAGTGGACAGGCCTTCCAAGAGACCCAGTACTTC. This rearrangement joins TRBV6-1 to TRBJ2-5; D possibly corresponds to TRBD1 (6 bases). Trimming left V 4 bases short and J 1 base short, with 10 bases between. The CDR3 loop spans 14 amino acids. In germline, CDR1 is MNHNS, CDR2 SASEGT.

The V gene is TRBV4-1, the J gene TRBJ2-7; the D gene is possibly TRBD1 (5 bases). Trimming left V 0 bases short and J 2 bases short, with 8 bases between. The germline gives CDR1 MGHRA, CDR2 YSYEKL. The CDR3 consists of 14 residues. The CDR3 DNA follows: TGCGCCAGCAGCCAAGATCCGACAGCCTACGAGCAGTACTTC. This codes for CASSQDPTAYEQYF.

This clonotype has just a few counts. The chain carries TRBV11-3 and TRBJ2-3, with D possibly TRBD1 on 5 matching bases. V lost 3 bases and J lost 0, with 7 bases in between. CDR3 length equals 14 residues. CDR1 and CDR2 (germline): SGHNT, YENEEA. The CDR3 bases are TGTGCCAGCAGCTTCAGGGATAGCACAGATACGCAGTATTTT. Amino acids: CASSFRDSTDTQYF. The entire variable domain, with the rest obtained from reference TRBV11-3 and TRBJ2-3, is as follows: EAGVVQSPRYKIIEKKQPVAFWCNPISGHNTLYWYLQNLGQGPELLIRYENEEAVDDSQLPKDRFSAERLKGVDSTLKIQPAELGDSAVYLCASSFRDSTDTQYFGPGTRLTVL.

This clonotype was detected a few times. The CDR3 nucleotides are TGTGCCAGCAGCGTGGGACCTAGGGAGCAGTTCTTC. Amino acid sequence: CASSVGPREQFF. This sequence joins TRBV7-9 and TRBJ2-1; possibly TRBD1 or TRBD2 for D (5 bases each). Trimming removed 5 bases from V and 10 bases from J, with 12 bases in between. The CDR3 has 12 residues. Germline loops: CDR1 SEHNR, CDR2 FQNEAQ (reference sequence).

V gene TRBV27 combines with J gene TRBJ1-2; D is perhaps TRBD1 (6 bases). The ends were cut back, 4 bases at V and 4 bases at J, with 10 bases in the middle. There are 13 residues in the CDR3. The germline V gene encodes CDR1 MNHEY and CDR2 SMNVEV (reference sequence). In nucleotides, the CDR3 is TGTGCCAGCAGTTCCAGGGGTTCCTATGGCTACACCTTC. It codes for CASSSRGSYGYTF.

The sample holds a few counts of this clonotype. The J gene is TRBJ1-5, the V gene TRBV2; weak D call: TRBD1 (6 bases). Trimming removed 6 bases from V and 5 bases from J, with 11 bases in between. CDR3 length: 13 residues. CDR1 and CDR2 (germline): SNHLY, FYNNEI. The CDR3 DNA reads TGTGCCAGCAGATACAGGGATGATCAGCCCCAGCATTTT. Amino acids: CASRYRDDQPQHF.

This clonotype is deemed medium-sized. CDR3 loop: CASTNPGSDDQPQHF. As DNA, the CDR3 is TGTGCCAGCACCAACCCCGGGTCCGACGATCAGCCCCAGCATTTT. The rearrangement uses TRBV6-5 and TRBJ1-5; no definite D call. Per germline, CDR1 MNHEY and CDR2 SVGAGI. This CDR3 has 15 residues. The germline V and J ends were trimmed by 7 bases and 5 bases, with 18 bases remaining between them.

This clonotype was detected ten times or more. The chain has TRBV29-1 and TRBJ2-3, with TRBD1 matching 10 bases. CDR3 length equals 14 residues. V lost 7 bases, J lost 1 base, and 5 bases stayed unmatched. Per germline, CDR1 SQVTM and CDR2 ANQGSEA. CDR3 sequence reads: CSADGTGGTDTQYF. The CDR3 nucleotides are TGCAGCGCTGACGGGACAGGGGGCACAGATACGCAGTATTTT.

This chain links TRBV7-9 with TRBJ1-1, with D tentatively TRBD1 (6 bases). Germline V CDR1 and CDR2: SEHNR, FQNEAQ (reference sequence). The V end was cut by 4 bases, the J end by 4 bases, with 13 bases between. The CDR3 runs to 14 residues. The CDR3 DNA reads as TGTGCCAGCAGCTCCTCGGGGGGCGTCACTGAAGCTTTCTTT. It translates to CASSSSGGVTEAFF. Looking up the rest from reference TRBV7-9 and TRBJ1-1 gives the full variable domain: DTGVSQNPRHKITKRGQNVTFRCDPISEHNRLYWYRQTLGQGPEFLTYFQNEAQLEKSRLLSDRFSAERPKGSFSTLEIQRTEQGDSAMYLCASSSSGGVTEAFFGQGTRLTVV.

This chain links TRBV18 with TRBJ2-1; 15 nucleotides agree with TRBD2. V was pared by 5 bases and J by 12 bases, with 2 bases of the junction left unmatched. The CDR3 is 13 residues long. Looked up from germline, CDR1 is KGHSH and CDR2 is LQKENI. CDR3: CASSSGLAGGQFF. The CDR3 coding sequence is TGTGCCAGCTCATCGGGACTAGCGGGGGGGCAGTTCTTC.

By proportion, this clonotype is medium-sized. The chain couples TRBV6-2 or TRBV6-3 to TRBJ2-7, with 9 bases lining up with TRBD1. Per germline, CDR1 MNHEY and CDR2 SVGEGT. With 6 bases clipped from V and 1 base from J, the junction kept 4 bases outside the gene matches. The CDR3 has 14 amino acids. The CDR3 protein is CASSLQGASYEQYF. The CDR3 DNA follows: TGTGCCAGCAGCTTACAGGGGGCGTCCTACGAGCAGTACTTC.

This clonotype rates as medium-sized. This chain links TRBV27 with TRBJ1-2; the match to TRBD1 covers 10 bases. Germline values: CDR1 MNHEY, CDR2 SMNVEV (reference sequence). The CDR3 is 16 amino acids. V trimming: 0 bases; J trimming: 6 bases; junction bases outside the gene matches: 7. The chain's CDR3 is CASSLSINGQGDGYTF. CDR3 nucleotide sequence: TGTGCCAGCAGTTTATCGATAAATGGACAGGGGGATGGCTACACCTTC.

This clonotype was seen more than once but under ten times. The chain employs TRBV9 and TRBJ2-3; maybe TRBD2 (7 bases). V lost 0 bases to trimming and J lost 6 bases, with 14 bases between them. Germline-derived CDR1 and CDR2 are SGDLS and YYNGEE. There are 15 residues in the CDR3. Here the CDR3 reads CASSVAGRGGDTQYF. CDR3 bases: TGTGCCAGCAGCGTAGCGGGCAGGGGAGGGGATACGCAGTATTTT.

This clonotype was seen a handful of times. The V call is TRBV6-5, the J call TRBJ1-5; D uncertain. This CDR3 is built from 16 residues. Germline values: CDR1 MNHEY, CDR2 SVGAGI. The V end lost 6 bases, the J end lost 3 bases, and 18 bases lay between the germline ends. The CDR3 DNA reads as TGTGCCAGCAGCGATGCTGGACCTACCTACAATCAGCCCCAGCATTTT. The encoded protein is CASSDAGPTYNQPQHF.

This clonotype was seen repeatedly, ten times or more. V is TRBV29-1 and J is TRBJ2-7; 10 bases are a match to TRBD2. The V segment lost 5 bases and the J segment 3 bases; nucleotides outside the gene matches: 4. From germline, CDR1 is SQVTM and CDR2 ANQGSEA. The CDR3 loop spans 13 amino acids. The CDR3 reads CSVILAGDYEQYF. The CDR3, as DNA: TGCAGCGTTATCCTAGCGGGGGACTACGAGCAGTACTTC.

This clonotype was detected only a few times. The DNA is omitted, as the CDR3 cannot be located on it reliably, and the CDR3 follows TCRdb's listing. The V and J genes are TRBV12-3 or TRBV12-4 and TRBJ2-3. The CDR3 has 12 residues if both end residues are counted. CDR3 protein: CASSSSIDTQYF.